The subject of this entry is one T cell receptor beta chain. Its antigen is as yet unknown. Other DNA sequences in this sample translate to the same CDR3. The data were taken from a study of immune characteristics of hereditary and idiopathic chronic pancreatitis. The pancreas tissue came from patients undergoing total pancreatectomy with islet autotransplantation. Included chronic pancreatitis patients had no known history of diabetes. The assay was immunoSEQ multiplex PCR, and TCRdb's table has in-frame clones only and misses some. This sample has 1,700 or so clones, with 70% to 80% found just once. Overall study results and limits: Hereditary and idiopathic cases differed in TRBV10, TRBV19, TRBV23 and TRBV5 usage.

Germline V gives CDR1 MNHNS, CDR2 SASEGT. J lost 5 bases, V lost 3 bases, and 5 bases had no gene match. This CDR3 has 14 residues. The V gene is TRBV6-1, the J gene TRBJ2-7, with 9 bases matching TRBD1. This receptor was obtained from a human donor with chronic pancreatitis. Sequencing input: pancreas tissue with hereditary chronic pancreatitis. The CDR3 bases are TGTGCCAGCAGTGATCCGACAGGGGGGAACGAGCAGTACTTC. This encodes CASSDPTGGNEQYF.